This entry lists 6 T cell receptor beta chains sequenced from one sample in a study of blood T cell repertoires in COVID-19. Sequenced by immunoSEQ multiplex PCR; TCRdb stores in-frame clones only, minus some. Seen here are some 200,000 clones, around 84% observed once, and the top ten hold roughly 14%. The sequenced sample was peripheral blood. The receptors stem from a man aged 25 to 40 with active or convalescent COVID-19.

The chain employs TRBV6-1 and TRBJ1-2, with 7 bases fitting TRBD1. Germline-derived CDR1 and CDR2 are MNHNS and SASEGT. The CDR3 extends over 15 amino acids. V was pared by 2 bases and J by 4 bases, with 7 bases of the junction left unmatched. The CDR3 DNA follows: TGTGCCAGCAGTGAACCGGGACAGAAATTCTATGGCTACACCTTC. Encoded protein: CASSEPGQKFYGYTF.

This CDR3 reads CAWSRLAGNEQFF. CDR3 coding DNA: TGTGCCTGGAGTCGACTAGCAGGTAATGAGCAGTTCTTC. The J gene is TRBJ2-1, the V gene TRBV30; 7 bases fit TRBD2. Trimming took 2 bases from V and 7 from J; bases not matched to a gene: 5. The CDR3 length is 13 residues. Germline V lookup: CDR1 GTSNPN, CDR2 SVGIG (reference sequence).

The chain uses TRBV15 and TRBJ2-7; no reliable D call. CDR3 length: 13 residues. V lost 1 base and J 3 bases, leaving 7 bases between the germline ends. Germline V lookup: CDR1 LNHNV, CDR2 YYDKDF (reference sequence). DNA for the CDR3: TGTGCCACCAGCAGAGGGGCAGACTACGAGCAGTACGTC. Its protein product is CATSRGADYEQYV.

This clone was seen once. This sequence joins TRBV5-5 and TRBJ2-7; possible D gene TRBD1, 6 bases. This CDR3 has 15 amino acids. V lost 0 bases and J 0 bases, leaving 10 bases between the germline ends. Germline V lookup: CDR1 SGHKS, CDR2 YYEKEE (reference sequence). CDR3 coding DNA: TGTGCCAGCAGCTTGGGGACAGCAGTCTCCTACGAGCAGTACGTC. Protein: CASSLGTAVSYEQYV.

The chain carries TRBV4-3 and TRBJ1-1; D gene uncertain. CDR1 is LGHNA, CDR2 YSLEER, per germline. The CDR3 is made up of 12 amino acids. CDR3 sequence: CTSDTDNTEAFF. The DNA of the CDR3 is TGCACTTCCGACACCGATAACACTGAAGCTTTCTTT.

This chain joins TRBV10-1 and TRBJ2-5; TRBD1 aligns across 10 bases. Germline V lookup: CDR1 WNHNN, CDR2 SYGVQD (reference sequence). This CDR3 region has 14 residues. Trimming took 6 bases from V and 5 from J; bases not matched to a gene: 6. CDR3 bases: TGCGCCAGCAGCACGGGACAGGGGTGGGAGACCCAGTACTTC. Translated, it gives CASSTGQGWETQYF.